A single sample gave rise to the 8 T cell receptor beta chains below, sequenced in a study of blood T cells in healthy people across ages. Primed by a sample-barcoded 5' primer and a J-beta primer mix, a second PCR proceeded for 7 to 11 cycles. TCRdb processed the 5' RACE reads anew with MiXCR; each CDR3 protein has one entry. The sample shows 1.2 million to 1.5 million distinct CDR3 sequences, roughly 64% of them seen only once. Material for sequencing was blood. These TCRs come from a young man in good health.

The rearrangement joins TRBV6-1 to TRBJ2-5; no clear D gene. The V end was cut by 6 bases, the J end by 2 bases, with 16 bases between. This CDR3 comprises 15 residues. In germline, CDR1 is MNHNS, CDR2 SASEGT. CDR3 nucleotide sequence: TGTGCCAGCAGACCCAGTCCAGCCGTACAAGAGACCCAGTACTTC. Amino acid sequence: CASRPSPAVQETQYF.

The V gene is TRBV3-1, the J gene TRBJ2-4; weak D call: TRBD1 (6 bases). Germline CDR1 and CDR2: LGHDT and YNNKEL (reference sequence). The V and J ends lost 1 base and 2 bases respectively, with 21 bases between them. The CDR3 totals 19 residues. In nucleotides, the CDR3 is TGTGCCAGCAGCCAAGGGTCAGGGGCTTCTTCTTATCCCAAAAACATTCAGTACTTC. Its protein product is CASSQGSGASSYPKNIQYF.

This clonotype was counted a few times. This rearrangement joins TRBV4-1 to TRBJ2-3, with a possible D match to TRBD2 (6 bases). The CDR3 consists of 15 residues. Trimming stripped 0 bases from V and 3 bases from J, with 10 bases between. From germline, CDR1 is MGHRA and CDR2 YSYEKL. The CDR3 here is CASSQESGTTDTQYF. The CDR3 nucleotides are TGCGCCAGCAGCCAAGAGTCCGGGACTACAGATACGCAGTATTTT.

This clonotype was seen only a few times. This chain uses TRBV7-9 with TRBJ2-5; D is ambiguous. The DNA end is more similar to TRBJ2-7, so the J call may be wrong. There are 13 residues in the CDR3. Germline V CDR1 and CDR2: SEHNR, FQNEAQ (reference sequence). The CDR3: CASSAVGKYEQYF. CDR3 coding DNA: TGTGCCAGCAGCGCCGTCGGCAAGTACGAGCAGTACTTC.

The V call is TRBV3-1, the J call TRBJ2-1; 9 bases are shared with TRBD1. The DNA matches TRBJ2-7 better at its end, which makes the J call doubtful. The germline CDR1 and CDR2 sequences are LGHDT and YNNKEL (reference sequence). The CDR3 is made up of 20 amino acids. The CDR3: CASSQGWGATGGSSYNEQYF. DNA of the CDR3: TGTGCCAGCAGCCAAGGATGGGGGGCCACAGGGGGCAGCTCCTACAATGAGCAGTACTTC.

The chain carries TRBV7-9 and TRBJ2-4; tentative D call: TRBD1 (5 bases). The J call may not be correct, given that the DNA end is closer to TRBJ2-7. The CDR3 runs to 14 residues. Germline V gives CDR1 SEHNR, CDR2 FQNEAQ (reference sequence). For the CDR3, the DNA is TGTGCCAGCAGCTTATCTGGACACCCCTACGAGCAGTACTTC. It yields the protein CASSLSGHPYEQYF.

This clonotype was found many times. This chain links TRBV20-1 with TRBJ2-1, with unresolved D. With 7 bases removed from V and 2 bases from J, the gap between germline ends came to 9 bases. Germline V gene sequence: CDR1 DFQATT, CDR2 SNEGSKA (reference sequence). This CDR3 is built from 12 residues. The CDR3 DNA reads as TGCAGTGGTAAGGGCACCTACAATGAGCAGTTCTTC. Translated, it gives CSGKGTYNEQFF.

J is TRBJ1-2 and V is TRBV7-6; TRBD1 agrees at 7 bases. V lost 5 bases to trimming and J lost 7 bases; unmatched junction nucleotides: 16. CDR3 length equals 16 residues. Germline lookup yields CDR1 SGHVS and CDR2 FNYEAQ. CDR3 nucleotide sequence: TGTGCCAGCAGCAAGACAGGGACCGGACTGGGGTTTGGCTACACCTTC. Its translation is CASSKTGTGLGFGYTF.